The 7 T cell receptor beta chains given below trace back to one sample, sequenced in a study of early T cells in non-severe SARS-CoV-2 infection. Each CDR3 protein gets one entry after TCRdb re-called the 5' RACE reads with MiXCR. Among approximately 68,000 distinct CDR3 sequences listed, 9.5% to 13% were seen once. The sequencing used whole blood, collected at baseline. Receptor source: an adult who was a healthcare worker with PCR-confirmed SARS-CoV-2 infection or an uninfected control (not recorded which).

The V gene is TRBV30, the J gene TRBJ2-2; 8 bases line up with TRBD1. The germline V gene encodes CDR1 GTSNPN and CDR2 SVGIG (reference sequence). The V segment lost 0 bases and the J segment 4 bases; nucleotides outside the gene matches: 1. The CDR3 consists of 14 residues. CDR3 nucleotide sequence: TGTGCCTGGAGTGTTGGACAGGGCACCGGGGAGCTGTTTTTT. Translation: CAWSVGQGTGELFF.

The rearrangement uses TRBV12-3 or TRBV12-4 and TRBJ1-2; unclear D gene. This CDR3 has 11 amino acids. The V gene lost 0 bases and the J gene lost 7 bases, with 3 bases spanning the gap. Here the CDR3 DNA reads TGTGCCAGCAGTTTAGCTACTGGCTACACCTTC. Residues: CASSLATGYTF.

This clonotype was picked up a small number of times. V usage is TRBV12-5 and J usage is TRBJ1-1, with 9 bases aligning to TRBD1. CDR3 length: 14 amino acids. The germline V gene has CDR1 LGHNT and CDR2 FRNRAP. The CDR3 DNA reads as TGTGCCACGTCGCCGGGACAGGGGAACACTGAAGCTTTCTTT. Protein sequence: CATSPGQGNTEAFF.

In this sample, this clonotype turned up a few times. The chain couples TRBV3-1 to TRBJ1-1; 7 bases agree with TRBD1. After removal of 3 bases from V and 1 base from J, the junction contained 8 bases not matched to a gene. The length of the CDR3 is 16 residues. Per germline, CDR1 LGHDT and CDR2 YNNKEL (reference sequence). CDR3 residues: CASSHAGQPGNTEAFF. Written as DNA, the CDR3 is TGTGCCAGCAGCCACGCGGGACAGCCAGGGAACACTGAAGCTTTCTTT.

This clonotype was recorded at least ten times. V usage is TRBV2 and J usage is TRBJ1-6; D is unresolved. V was clipped by 1 base and J by 5 bases, with 9 bases between them. The CDR3 has 15 residues. Germline assignment: CDR1 SNHLY and CDR2 FYNNEI. CDR3 region: CASSEETPNNSPLHF. The CDR3 DNA sequence: TGTGCCAGCAGTGAAGAAACACCTAATAATTCACCCCTCCACTTT.

The chain combines TRBV7-9 with TRBJ2-2; possibly TRBD1 or TRBD2 for D (5 bases each). This CDR3 region has 12 residues. V lost 8 bases to trimming and J lost 2 bases, with 6 bases between them. Germline-derived CDR1 and CDR2 are SEHNR and FQNEAQ (reference sequence). The CDR3 DNA reads as TGTGCCAGCGGGGACAACACCGGGGAGCTGTTTTTT. It specifies CASGDNTGELFF.

The table lists this clonotype with a few counts. The rearrangement joins TRBV12-3 or TRBV12-4 to TRBJ1-1; D possibly corresponds to TRBD1 (6 bases). The CDR3 has 15 amino acids. Trimming removed 5 bases at V and 5 bases at J, with 18 bases between. The CDR3 here is CASSPMAGAGTEAFF. The CDR3 bases are TGTGCCAGCAGTCCCATGGCAGGGGCCGGGACTGAAGCTTTCTTT.